Sequencing of this T cell receptor beta chain was carried out in a study of CD8+ T cells in alopecia areata. Study-level background: Oral tofacitinib (5 to 10 mg twice daily) was administered to treated patients. Study observations and caveats: In patients, TCRs were shared less clearly than in mice, and HLA may possibly be involved. Affected scalp, especially in alopecia totalis/universalis, had a higher clonality than normal scalp did.

Concerning this clone: The antigen remains unidentified.

Lesional scalp punch biopsies and peripheral blood came from alopecia areata patients. Extracted RNA was reverse transcribed into cDNA, the sequencing template. Generated by immunoSEQ multiplex PCR, the TCRdb table keeps only in-frame clones and is missing some. In the table there are roughly 150,000 clones, around 50% of which are singletons. The clonotype comes from a human donor with alopecia areata. Sample: CD4+ T cells sorted from blood.

The CDR3 spells CATPIGISTDTQYF. In nucleotides, the CDR3 is TGCGCCACCCCGATCGGGATTAGCACAGATACGCAGTATTTT. The rearrangement joins TRBV5-1 to TRBJ2-3, with D possibly matching TRBD2 (5 bases). This CDR3 is built from 14 residues. Germline assignment: CDR1 SGHRS and CDR2 YFSETQ. V was clipped by 9 bases and J by 0 bases, with 14 bases between them.